The clone carrying this T cell receptor (beta chain) was counted a few times. The antigen is unknown. This sample also contains other DNA sequences that code for the same CDR3. The protocol was immunoSEQ multiplex PCR, while the TCRdb copy is restricted to in-frame clones and leaves out a portion. The sample records millions of clones, around nine tenths being singletons. It was into CD45RA+ naive and CD45RA-negative memory subsets that the CD4+ cells were split. These data belong to a study of shared clonotypes between healthy human individuals. The V end was cut by 3 bases, the J end by 0 bases, with 6 bases between. This CDR3 has 13 residues. Germline CDR1 is MNHEY and CDR2 is SVGAGI. Study-level results: In having few donors, the study represented limited genetic and exposure-history diversity.

The sample consisted of naive CD4+ T cells sorted from blood. The subset here: CD45RA+ positively selected. The clonotype comes from a man aged 18 to 30 in good health. This chain links TRBV6-5 with TRBJ2-7; D is unresolved. The CDR3 region has the DNA TGTGCCAGCAGTTATGCGGCCTCCTACGAGCAGTACTTC. Amino acid sequence: CASSYAASYEQYF.